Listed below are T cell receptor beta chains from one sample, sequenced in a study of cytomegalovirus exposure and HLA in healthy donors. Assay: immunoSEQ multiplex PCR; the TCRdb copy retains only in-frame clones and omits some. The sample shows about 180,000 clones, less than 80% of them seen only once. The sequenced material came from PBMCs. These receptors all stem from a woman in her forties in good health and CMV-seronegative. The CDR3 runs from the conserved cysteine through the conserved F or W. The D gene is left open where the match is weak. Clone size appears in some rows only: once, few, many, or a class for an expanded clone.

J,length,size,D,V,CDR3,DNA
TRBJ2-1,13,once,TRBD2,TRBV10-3,CAISTSGYNEQFF,TGTGCCATTTCGACTAGCGGATACAATGAGCAGTTCTTC
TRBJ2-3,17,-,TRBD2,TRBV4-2,CASSQTGSGGSTDTQYF,TGTGCCAGCAGCCAGACGGGCAGCGGGGGAAGCACAGATACGCAGTATTTT
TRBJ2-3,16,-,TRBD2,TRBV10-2,CASRAPASGGPGTQYF,TGCGCCAGCAGGGCCCCGGCTAGCGGGGGCCCGGGTACGCAGTATTTT
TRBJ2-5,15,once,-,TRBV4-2,CASGQLRLNQETQYF,TGTGCCAGCGGCCAACTCCGACTTAACCAAGAGACCCAGTACTTC
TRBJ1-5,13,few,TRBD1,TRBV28,CASSPGGTQPQHF,TGTGCCAGCAGCCCAGGGGGAACTCAGCCCCAGCATTTT
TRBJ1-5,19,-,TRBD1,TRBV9,CASSGPPGQGMGSNQPQHF,TGTGCCAGCAGCGGGCCCCCGGGACAGGGGATGGGAAGCAATCAGCCCCAGCATTTT
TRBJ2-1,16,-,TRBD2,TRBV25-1,CASSRTKRGSYNEQFF,TGTGCCAGCAGCCGAACTAAGCGGGGCTCCTACAATGAGCAGTTCTTC
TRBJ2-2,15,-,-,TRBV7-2,CASSLGAQGTGELFF,TGTGCCAGCAGCTTGGGGGCGCAGGGCACCGGGGAGCTGTTTTTT
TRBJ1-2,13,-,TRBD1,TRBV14,CASSPGQVRGYTF,TGTGCCAGCAGCCCAGGACAGGTCCGGGGCTACACCTTC
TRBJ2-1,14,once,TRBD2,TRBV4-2,CASSAPGLAGEQFF,TGTGCCAGCAGCGCACCGGGACTAGCGGGAGAGCAGTTCTTC
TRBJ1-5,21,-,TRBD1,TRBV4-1,CASSQDLAGTGAQYSNQPQHF,TGCGCCAGCAGCCAAGATCTTGCGGGGACAGGGGCCCAATATAGCAATCAGCCCCAGCATTTT
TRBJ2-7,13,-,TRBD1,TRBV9,CASSATGSYEQYF,TGTGCCAGCAGCGCGACAGGGTCCTACGAGCAGTACTTC
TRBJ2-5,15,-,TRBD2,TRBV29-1,CSVSFRLAGVGEQYF,TGCAGCGTCAGCTTCCGACTAGCGGGAGTGGGGGAGCAGTACTTC
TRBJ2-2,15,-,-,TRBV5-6,CASTNGGTVIGELFF,TGTGCCAGCACCAACGGGGGTACGGTCATCGGGGAGCTGTTTTTT
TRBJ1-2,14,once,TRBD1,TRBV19,CASSLNSGGSGYTF,TGTGCCAGTAGTCTAAATTCAGGGGGATCTGGCTACACCTTC
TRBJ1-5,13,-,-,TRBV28,CASSLPPGGPQHF,TGTGCCAGCAGTTTACCCCCCGGAGGGCCCCAGCATTTT
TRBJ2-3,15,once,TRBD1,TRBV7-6,CASSSRDSSTDTQYF,TGTGCCAGCAGCTCGAGGGACAGCTCAACAGATACGCAGTATTTT
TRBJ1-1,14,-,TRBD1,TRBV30,CAWSIQGANTEAFF,TGTGCCTGGAGTATACAGGGGGCGAACACTGAAGCTTTCTTT
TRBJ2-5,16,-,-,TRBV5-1,CASSLLVGGYQETQYF,TGCGCCAGCAGCTTGTTGGTGGGAGGTTACCAAGAGACCCAGTACTTC
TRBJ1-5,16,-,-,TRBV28,CASSRTRRTDNQPQHF,TGTGCCAGCAGCCGTACCAGGAGGACAGATAATCAGCCCCAGCATTTT
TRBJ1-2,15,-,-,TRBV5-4,CASSPGAVSNYGYTF,TGTGCCAGCAGCCCTGGAGCAGTATCGAACTATGGCTACACCTTC
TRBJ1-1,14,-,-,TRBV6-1,CASREGTVNTEAFF,TGTGCCAGCAGGGAGGGGACGGTGAACACTGAAGCTTTCTTT
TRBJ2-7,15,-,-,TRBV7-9,CASSLGLGNLGEQYF,TGTGCCAGCAGCTTGGGGCTCGGCAACCTGGGCGAGCAGTACTTC
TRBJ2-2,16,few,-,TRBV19,CASHFEGTSNTGELFF,TGTGCCAGTCACTTTGAGGGCACGTCGAACACCGGGGAGCTGTTTTTT
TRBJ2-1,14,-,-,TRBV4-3,CASSPGVSGKRQFF,TGCGCCAGCAGCCCAGGCGTTAGCGGAAAGAGGCAGTTCTTC
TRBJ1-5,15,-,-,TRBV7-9,CASSATGSSNQPQHF,TGTGCCAGCAGCGCGACAGGTTCCAGCAATCAGCCCCAGCATTTT